This T cell receptor (beta chain) is from a study of T cell clonotyping in hematopoietic cell transplantation (dated by TCRdb to the early 2020s). For the study in its entirety: The study collected around 150 blood samples from approximately 40 consecutive transplant recipients and their related donors. Patient recruitment ran from September 2015 to January 2017, and follow-up continued until September 2020 or death. The research as a whole found: Recipient repertoires showed only a small fraction of overlap with donor repertoires, and over 95% appeared de novo at the given depth. Recipient TCR diversity fell after transplant, with pathologically expanded clonotypes rising progressively from day 30 to day 180. Donor and pretransplant recipient Inverse Simpson Index values predicted broader posttransplant TCR repertoire diversity. Sample size was limited, and cells were not sorted, so CD4 and CD8 repertoire contributions could not be separated.

On this clone itself: No antigen is known for it. No clone much larger than this one lies a single base away; base qualities are absent.

From the cysteine up to the phenylalanine, the CDR3 has a length of 13 residues. CDR3 DNA only is kept here, 39 bases in frame from base 1. CDR1 and CDR2 are drawn from the germline V gene (reference sequence): MNHEY, SMNVEV. Trimming removed 5 bases from V and 11 bases from J, leaving 16 bases between the germline ends. With the immunoSEQ assay, which is a bias-controlled multiplex PCR relying on V- and J-specific primers, TCR beta CDR3 regions were amplified from genomic DNA. A proprietary barcode and Illumina adapter sequences were added to the CDR3 amplicons in a second PCR step. An Illumina MiSeq instrument was used for sequencing of the CDR3 libraries. In the original analysis: Export and quality control were done with immunoSEQ Analyzer 3.0, while downstream analyses used R Bioconductor and Immunarch. Only productive rearrangements within the normalized downsampled data set were used in the calculation of repertoire metrics. Clonotypes larger than 5 templates in the normalized cohort were defined as pathologically expanded. Repertoire diversity was measured with the Inverse Simpson Index. The non-normalized data set was used for CMV-specificity analyses so that all clonotypes could be captured. TCRdb mirrors the immuneACCESS table, restricted to in-frame sequences. Some clones are absent from its copies; in checked studies, under half trace to an unresolved V gene, and the reason for the others is unknown. V, J and clone size derive from that table, while D and trimming were established from the DNA sequence. Present in this sample are more than 55,000 clones, over 90% of which were seen just once. Roughly 1.7% of the sample is held by the ten biggest clonotypes.

Blood samples for TCR beta sequencing were provided by related transplant donors. Using Nuclei Lysis Solution, genomic DNA was extracted from unfractionated peripheral blood mononuclear cells that were either fresh or cryopreserved. This chain joins TRBV27 to TRBJ1-5; the D segment cannot be called with confidence. This sequence originates from a man aged 50 or older in good health. Some clones in this sample may be carry-over from other donors' samples. Material for sequencing was peripheral blood mononuclear cells. The CDR3 amino acid sequence is: CASSAKGGRAQHF. Here is the DNA: TGTGCCAGCAGTGCAAAGGGAGGGCGCGCCCAGCATTTT.